What follows are 25 T cell receptor beta chains derived from one specimen sequenced in a study of early T cells in non-severe SARS-CoV-2 infection. TCRdb reprocessed the 5' RACE reads with MiXCR, giving one entry per CDR3 protein. Of over 95,000 distinct CDR3 sequences in the sample, roughly 15% were seen once. Sequenced input: whole blood. The receptors were sampled from an adult who was a healthcare worker with PCR-confirmed SARS-CoV-2 infection or an uninfected control (not recorded which).

V usage is TRBV4-2 and J usage is TRBJ2-2; 9 positions agree with TRBD1. CDR1 LGHNA and CDR2 YNFKEQ come from the germline V gene. This CDR3 comprises 19 residues. Germline trimming cut 0 bases from V and 3 bases from J; bases unmatched to any gene: 11. CDR3 DNA sequence: TGTGCCAGCAGCCAAGATCTAATCGGGACAGGGATCGACACCGGGGAGCTGTTTTTT. Amino acid sequence: CASSQDLIGTGIDTGELFF.

This clonotype was observed a handful of times. The CDR3 DNA is TGTGCCAGCAGTACCTTACAGGGAAGGACTGAAGCTTTCTTT. This translates into CASSTLQGRTEAFF. The V call is TRBV28, the J call TRBJ1-1; TRBD1 might be the D (6 bases). V was pared by 5 bases and J by 5 bases, with 15 bases between. Germline CDR1 MDHEN, CDR2 SYDVKM. CDR3 size: 14 residues.

This clonotype occurred a few times. The CDR3 spells CASSFDVGLNTGELFF. The CDR3 nucleotides are TGTGCCAGCAGCTTTGATGTGGGACTAAACACCGGGGAGCTGTTTTTT. The J gene is TRBJ2-2, the V gene TRBV7-6, with 7 bases aligning to TRBD2. Germline CDR1 SGHVS, CDR2 FNYEAQ. The CDR3 contains 16 residues. V lost 3 bases, J lost 2 bases, and 6 bases stayed unmatched.

The chain links TRBV7-2 to TRBJ2-7; D perhaps matches TRBD2 (6 bases). Germline CDR1 reads SGHTA; CDR2 reads FQGNSA. V was pared by 0 bases and J by 4 bases, with 16 bases between. The CDR3 consists of 16 residues. In DNA, the CDR3 is TGTGCCAGCAGCTTAGCGGGCGCGGGAAGACATTACGAGCAGTACTTC. Translation: CASSLAGAGRHYEQYF.

This clonotype turned up a few times. This chain connects TRBV7-9 to TRBJ2-1; no clear D gene. Trimming took 3 bases from V and 10 from J, leaving 4 bases between them. The CDR3 consists of 10 residues. CDR1 is SEHNR, CDR2 FQNEAQ, per germline (reference sequence). CDR3 region: CASSFQEQFF. The CDR3 DNA reads TGTGCCAGCAGCTTTCAAGAGCAGTTCTTC.

This clonotype was seen many times. J is TRBJ1-1 and V is TRBV3-1, with D unresolved. The V end lost 3 bases, the J end lost 1 base, and 6 bases lay between the germline ends. The CDR3 covers 13 residues. Per the germline V gene, CDR1 is LGHDT and CDR2 is YNNKEL (reference sequence). The CDR3 DNA reads TGTGCCAGCAGCCAGGCGCCGAACACTGAAGCTTTCTTT. It codes for CASSQAPNTEAFF.

V is TRBV30 and J is TRBJ1-3; D unresolved. CDR1 is GTSNPN, CDR2 SVGIG, per germline (reference sequence). Trimming left V 2 bases short and J 4 bases short, with 6 bases between. This CDR3 contains 12 residues. CDR3 sequence (DNA): TGTGCCTGGAGTTCTTCAGGAAACACCATATATTTT. This gives the protein CAWSSSGNTIYF.

This clonotype was seen a few times. This chain joins TRBV7-2 and TRBJ1-4, with D uncertain. V was pared by 4 bases and J by 4 bases, with 7 bases between. The CDR3 consists of 13 residues. CDR1 and CDR2 (germline): SGHTA, FQGNSA. CDR3 DNA sequence: TGTGCCAGCAGCTACGTCTATAATGAAAAACTGTTTTTT. Protein product: CASSYVYNEKLFF.

The chain has TRBV19 and TRBJ1-1; maybe TRBD1 (5 bases). The V end lost 3 bases, the J end lost 1 base, and 6 bases lay between the germline ends. The germline V gene has CDR1 LNHDA and CDR2 SQIVND (reference sequence). The CDR3 is made up of 13 amino acids. CDR3 residues: CASSIGTNTEAFF. The CDR3 DNA reads as TGTGCCAGTAGTATCGGGACGAACACTGAAGCTTTCTTT.

Here the CDR3 DNA reads TGCAGCGTTGAAATAGTGGGGCGGACTTATGGCTACACCTTC. Translated, it gives CSVEIVGRTYGYTF. The J gene is TRBJ1-2, the V gene TRBV29-1; weak D call: TRBD1 (5 bases). Germline values: CDR1 SQVTM, CDR2 ANQGSEA. V was shortened by 2 bases and J by 5 bases, with 15 bases between the two germline ends. CDR3 length: 14 amino acids.

This chain joins TRBV5-4 and TRBJ2-1; D is uncertain. From germline, CDR1 is SGHNT and CDR2 YYREEE (reference sequence). V lost 0 bases, J lost 0 bases, and 10 bases lay in between. CDR3 size: 16 residues. Here the CDR3 reads CASSLGHQSSYNEQFF. CDR3 nucleotides: TGTGCCAGCAGCTTGGGACACCAGAGCTCCTACAATGAGCAGTTCTTC.

This clonotype was observed a handful of times. The V gene is TRBV6-1, the J gene TRBJ2-2; TRBD2 is a possible D gene (6 bases). Trimming stripped 4 bases from V and 1 base from J, with 13 bases between. CDR1 MNHNS and CDR2 SASEGT come from the germline V gene. This CDR3 is built from 16 residues. This chain's CDR3 is CASSVLRRGNTGELFF. The CDR3, as DNA: TGTGCCAGCAGTGTCTTGAGGAGGGGGAACACCGGGGAGCTGTTTTTT.

The chain couples TRBV25-1 to TRBJ2-4, with D unclear. Germline assignment: CDR1 MGHDK and CDR2 SYGVNS. This CDR3 contains 17 residues. Trimming took off 6 bases at V and 0 bases at J, with 18 bases between the two ends. The CDR3 region has the DNA TGTGCCAGCAGCCCGAATGCGAATTTACTAGCCAAAAACATTCAGTACTTC. This encodes CASSPNANLLAKNIQYF.

The chain's CDR3 is CASSLAGRPMDTIYF. In DNA, the CDR3 is TGTGCCAGCAGCTTAGCGGGCAGGCCGATGGACACCATATATTTT. The V gene is TRBV11-2, the J gene TRBJ1-3; D is undetermined. CDR1 SGHAT and CDR2 FQNNGV come from the germline V gene. The V end was cut by 1 base, the J end by 8 bases, with 15 bases between. The CDR3 is 15 amino acids. Full variable domain (remainder filled in from reference TRBV11-2 and TRBJ1-3): EAGVAQSPRYKIIEKRQSVAFWCNPISGHATLYWYQQILGQGPKLLIQFQNNGVVDDSQLPKDRFSAERLKGVDSTLKIQPAKLEDSAVYLCASSLAGRPMDTIYFGEGSWLTVV.

The chain has TRBV28 and TRBJ1-4, with D possibly being TRBD1 (5 bases). The CDR3 is made up of 13 amino acids. The V gene lost 1 base and the J gene lost 10 bases, with 10 bases spanning the gap. Looked up from germline, CDR1 is MDHEN and CDR2 is SYDVKM. CDR3 in amino acids: CASSLSAGRKLFF. Here the CDR3 DNA reads TGTGCCAGCAGTTTATCGGCGGGACGAAAACTGTTTTTT. The full variable domain, rest sourced from reference TRBV28 and TRBJ1-4, is DVKVTQSSRYLVKRTGEKVFLECVQDMDHENMFWYRQDPGLGLRLIYFSYDVKMKEKGDIPEGYSVSREKKERFSLILESASTNQTSMYLCASSLSAGRKLFFGSGTQLSVL.

This clonotype was found a few times. This chain links TRBV20-1 with TRBJ2-1, with 7 bases matching TRBD2. Germline lookup yields CDR1 DFQATT and CDR2 SNEGSKA (reference sequence). V dropped 0 bases and J dropped 8; count of bases not matched to a gene: 19. The length of the CDR3 is 18 residues. In nucleotides, the CDR3 is TGCAGTGCTAGAGATCTCAGGACTAGATTTGGGCCGTCGCATGAGCAGTTCTTC. Its translation: CSARDLRTRFGPSHEQFF.

This clonotype was observed many times. The J gene is TRBJ2-3, the V gene TRBV7-9; no definite D call. The CDR3 spans 13 residues. The V gene lost 4 bases and the J gene lost 3 bases, with 8 bases spanning the gap. Germline assignment: CDR1 SEHNR and CDR2 FQNEAQ (reference sequence). CDR3 amino acids: CASSSMGTDTQYF. In DNA form, the CDR3 reads TGTGCCAGCAGCTCTATGGGTACAGATACGCAGTATTTT. The full variable domain, with the rest looked up from reference TRBV7-9 and TRBJ2-3, is DTGVSQNPRHKITKRGQNVTFRCDPISEHNRLYWYRQTLGQGPEFLTYFQNEAQLEKSRLLSDRFSAERPKGSFSTLEIQRTEQGDSAMYLCASSSMGTDTQYFGPGTRLTVL.

The chain has TRBV27 and TRBJ2-7; 8 bases line up with TRBD2. Trimming removed 4 bases from V and 11 bases from J; junction bases left unmatched: 4. Germline V gene data show CDR1 as MNHEY and CDR2 as SMNVEV (reference sequence). The CDR3 loop spans 11 amino acids. This CDR3 is CASSSSAGEYF. Here the CDR3 DNA reads TGTGCCAGCAGTTCCTCAGCGGGAGAGTACTTC.

This clonotype was seen many times. The chain links TRBV5-1 to TRBJ1-6; D possibly corresponds to TRBD1 (6 bases). Germline V CDR1 and CDR2: SGHRS, YFSETQ. CDR3 length equals 14 residues. Trimming took 0 bases from V and 8 from J, leaving 9 bases between them. CDR3 nucleotides: TGCGCCAGCAGCTTGGAGACAGGCTATTCACCCCTCCACTTT. Translation gives CASSLETGYSPLHF.

This clonotype was counted between two and nine times. The J gene is TRBJ2-6, the V gene TRBV6-1; the D call may be TRBD1 or TRBD2 (5 bases each). Trimming removed 7 bases at V and 6 bases at J, with 13 bases between. The length of the CDR3 is 14 residues. Germline CDR1 and CDR2: MNHNS and SASEGT. The CDR3 sequence: CASTLGGEANVLTF. DNA of the CDR3: TGTGCCAGCACTCTTGGGGGTGAGGCCAACGTCCTGACTTTC.

The genes are TRBV6-2 or TRBV6-3 and TRBJ2-7; D is unresolved. The CDR3 sequence is 14 residues long. The V end was cut by 0 bases, the J end by 2 bases, with 8 bases between. CDR1 MNHEY and CDR2 SVGEGT come from the germline V gene. The DNA of the CDR3 is TGTGCCAGCAGTTACTCGACGAACGCCTACGAGCAGTACTTC. Its protein product is CASSYSTNAYEQYF.

This rearrangement joins TRBV20-1 to TRBJ2-5; 13 nucleotides agree with TRBD2. The CDR3 is made up of 16 amino acids. The trim removed 0 bases at V and 0 bases at J, leaving 1 base unmatched. CDR1 and CDR2 (germline): DFQATT, SNEGSKA (reference sequence). The CDR3 sequence is CSARETSGRYQETQYF. In DNA form, the CDR3 reads TGCAGTGCTAGAGAGACTAGCGGGAGGTACCAAGAGACCCAGTACTTC.

The chain joins TRBV12-3 or TRBV12-4 to TRBJ1-1; a weak D match, TRBD1 (5 bases). V shed 3 bases and J shed 10 bases, with 9 bases lying between them. CDR3 size: 11 residues. CDR3 amino acids: CASSFGGRAFF. As DNA, the CDR3 is TGTGCCAGCAGTTTCGGGGGAAGAGCTTTCTTT.

The CDR3 sequence is CASSPRSGGFDNEQFF. The CDR3 DNA sequence: TGTGCCAGCAGCCCTCGATCGGGGGGCTTTGACAATGAGCAGTTCTTC. The V gene is TRBV7-6, the J gene TRBJ2-1; the D gene is possibly TRBD2 (7 bases). V was clipped by 5 bases and J by 5 bases, with 19 bases between them. CDR1 and CDR2 (germline): SGHVS, FNYEAQ. This CDR3 contains 16 residues.

A single count supports this clonotype. The rearrangement joins TRBV20-1 to TRBJ1-2; 9 positions match TRBD1. This CDR3 is 12 amino acids long. Germline CDR1 is DFQATT and CDR2 is SNEGSKA (reference sequence). CDR3 DNA sequence: TGCAGAGTGGCGACAGGGGGAGAAGGATACACCTTC. Its translation is CRVATGGEGYTF.